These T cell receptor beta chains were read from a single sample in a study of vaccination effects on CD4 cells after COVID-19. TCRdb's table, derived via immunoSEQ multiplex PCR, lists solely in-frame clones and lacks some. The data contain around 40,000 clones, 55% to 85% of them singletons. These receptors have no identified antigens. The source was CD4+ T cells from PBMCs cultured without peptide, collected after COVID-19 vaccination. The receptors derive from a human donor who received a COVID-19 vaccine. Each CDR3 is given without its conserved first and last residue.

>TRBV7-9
ASSFWSLLSGILADTQY
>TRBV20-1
SAPYLDGYT
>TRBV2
ASTGDYGYT
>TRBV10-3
AIGNVTRGNTEAF
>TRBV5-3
ASGLREHFAYEQY
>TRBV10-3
AINADNLGGSEQY
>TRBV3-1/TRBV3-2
ASSLGQGNGYT
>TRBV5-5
ASSFSSGGEQF
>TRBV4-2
ASSQGLILLGEKLF
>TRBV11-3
ASSLEAGNEQF
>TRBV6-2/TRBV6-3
ASSYRFGSRGLHEQY